Listed below are T cell receptor beta chains from one sample, sequenced in a study of blood T cell repertoires in COVID-19. Generated by immunoSEQ multiplex PCR, the TCRdb table keeps only in-frame clones and is missing some. This sample has about 88,000 clones, with 80% to 95% found just once. Sample: peripheral blood. The receptors originated from a man in his late teens or twenties with COVID-19, enrolled during active disease. The CDR3 runs from the conserved cysteine through the conserved F or W. The D gene is left open where the match is weak. Not all rows give a size; the values are once, few, many and, for expanded clones, a class.

J | size | V | D | CDR3 | DNA
TRBJ1-6 | NA | TRBV5-1 | TRBD1 | CASSIGQGVRSPLHF | TGCGCCAGCAGCATAGGACAGGGGGTACGTTCACCCCTCCACTTT
TRBJ1-1 | NA | TRBV27 | NA | CASSFRGMNTEAFF | TGTGCCAGCAGTTTTCGGGGTATGAACACTGAAGCTTTCTTT
TRBJ2-2 | NA | TRBV14 | TRBD2 | CASSQLSGKPTGELFF | TGTGCCAGCAGCCAATTGAGCGGGAAACCCACCGGGGAGCTGTTTTTT
TRBJ1-5 | NA | TRBV3-1/TRBV3-2 | TRBD1 | CASSLGQGTSNQPQHF | TGTGCCAGCAGCCTGGGACAGGGGACTAGCAATCAGCCCCAGCATTTT
TRBJ1-2 | NA | TRBV9 | NA | CASSVGGAFSYGYTF | TGTGCCAGCAGCGTAGGGGGCGCTTTTTCCTATGGCTACACCTTC
TRBJ2-7 | NA | TRBV13 | TRBD1 | CASSSDRGSYEQYF | TGTGCCAGCAGCTCAGACAGGGGGTCCTACGAGCAGTACTTC
TRBJ2-2 | NA | TRBV30 | TRBD2 | CACRLAGYTGELFF | TGTGCCTGCAGACTAGCGGGCTACACCGGGGAGCTGTTTTTT
TRBJ1-3 | NA | TRBV28 | NA | CASSPRRVGNTIYF | TGTGCCAGCAGTCCCCGCAGGGTTGGAAACACCATATATTTT
TRBJ2-7 | NA | TRBV5-1 | TRBD2 | CASSLAAGGVGEQYF | TGCGCCAGCAGCTTGGCGGCGGGAGGGGTAGGGGAGCAGTACTTC
TRBJ2-5 | NA | TRBV4-3 | NA | CASSQGDRRFATQYF | TGCGCCAGCAGCCAAGGTGACAGGAGATTCGCGACCCAGTACTTC
TRBJ1-1 | NA | TRBV14 | NA | CASSQAPTGVDEAFF | TGTGCCAGCAGCCAAGCCCCGACAGGAGTGGATGAAGCTTTCTTT
TRBJ1-2 | NA | TRBV18 | NA | CASSPSGDDYGYTF | TGTGCCAGCTCACCATCAGGGGACGACTATGGCTACACCTTC
TRBJ1-1 | NA | TRBV4-1 | NA | CASSQDTGEAFF | TGCGCCAGCAGCCAAGACACAGGTGAAGCTTTCTTT
TRBJ1-1 | NA | TRBV4-2 | NA | CASSHSSEAFF | TGTGCCAGCTCCCATAGTAGTGAAGCTTTCTTT
TRBJ2-6 | NA | TRBV5-8 | TRBD1 | CASSLGQGASGANVLTF | TGTGCCAGCAGCTTGGGGCAGGGGGCATCTGGGGCCAACGTCCTGACTTTC
TRBJ2-2 | once | TRBV5-1 | TRBD1 | CASSIRQGKNTGELFF | TGCGCCAGCAGCATCCGACAGGGAAAGAACACCGGGGAGCTGTTTTTT
TRBJ1-2 | once | TRBV10-3 | NA | CAILSGGDGGYGYTF | TGTGCCATCCTTAGCGGGGGGGACGGAGGCTATGGCTACACCTTC
TRBJ2-7 | NA | TRBV28 | TRBD1 | CASRGDRGPLGEQYF | TGTGCCAGCAGGGGCGACAGGGGCCCCCTTGGAGAGCAGTACTTC
TRBJ2-1 | NA | TRBV28 | NA | CASSFDLDNEQFF | TGTGCCAGCAGTTTCGACCTAGACAATGAGCAGTTCTTC
TRBJ1-3 | NA | TRBV10-3 | NA | CAISFPDTYSGNTIYF | TGTGCCATCAGCTTCCCCGATACTTACTCTGGAAACACCATATATTTT
TRBJ1-4 | NA | TRBV4-1 | NA | CASSQGQASSNEKLFF | TGCGCCAGCAGCCAAGGACAGGCGAGCTCGAATGAAAAACTGTTTTTT
TRBJ1-5 | NA | TRBV11-2 | TRBD1 | CASSGGTGYGEPQHF | TGTGCCAGCAGCGGCGGGACAGGGTATGGTGAGCCCCAGCATTTT
TRBJ2-6 | NA | TRBV4-1 | NA | CASKRAGANVLTF | TGCGCCAGCAAACGGGCTGGGGCCAACGTCCTGACTTTC
TRBJ2-1 | NA | TRBV5-8 | TRBD2 | CASLGGSSYNEQFF | TGTGCCAGCCTGGGGGGGAGCTCCTACAATGAGCAGTTCTTC
TRBJ2-3 | NA | TRBV7-9 | TRBD2 | CASSYSGRGTDTQYF | TGTGCCAGCAGCTATAGCGGGAGGGGGACAGATACGCAGTATTTT
TRBJ1-3 | once | TRBV25-1 | NA | CASSDRLQGAGNTIYF | TGTGCCAGCAGTGATAGGTTACAGGGAGCTGGAAACACCATATATTTT
TRBJ2-3 | NA | TRBV28 | NA | CASSLEGGLTSTDTQYF | TGTGCCAGCAGTTTAGAGGGAGGACTCACTAGCACAGATACGCAGTATTTT
TRBJ2-7 | NA | TRBV5-4 | TRBD2 | CASSGRASGDPYEQYF | TGTGCCAGCAGCGGCCGGGCTAGCGGGGACCCCTACGAGCAGTACTTC
TRBJ2-5 | NA | TRBV28 | TRBD1 | CASRPGQEDQETQYF | TGTGCCAGCAGGCCGGGACAGGAGGACCAAGAGACCCAGTACTTC
TRBJ2-7 | NA | TRBV7-8 | NA | CASSPEAYEQYF | TGTGCCAGCAGCCCCGAGGCCTACGAGCAGTACTTC
TRBJ2-1 | NA | TRBV14 | NA | CASSQVTVNEQFF | TGTGCCAGCAGCCAGGTAACAGTCAATGAGCAGTTCTTC
TRBJ2-1 | NA | TRBV7-2 | TRBD1 | CASSGRQGSYNEQFF | TGTGCCAGCAGCGGAAGACAGGGGTCCTACAATGAGCAGTTCTTC
TRBJ2-2 | NA | TRBV21-1 | NA | CASSSPGQGITGELFF | TGTGCCAGCAGCAGTCCGGGACAGGGGATCACCGGGGAGCTGTTTTTT
TRBJ2-7 | NA | TRBV28 | TRBD1 | CASSYGTVYEQYF | TGTGCCAGCAGTTACGGGACAGTCTACGAGCAGTACTTC
TRBJ2-3 | NA | TRBV6-5 | NA | CASSYSLARTDTQYF | TGTGCCAGCAGTTACTCGCTAGCGCGCACAGATACGCAGTATTTT
TRBJ2-7 | NA | TRBV7-9 | NA | CASSSREGEQYF | TGTGCCAGCAGCTCGCGGGAAGGCGAGCAGTACTTC
TRBJ1-4 | NA | TRBV7-9 | NA | CASTRFATNEKLFF | TGTGCCAGCACGCGGTTCGCAACTAATGAAAAACTGTTTTTT
TRBJ2-7 | NA | TRBV27 | NA | CASSPVTGYEQYF | TGTGCCAGCAGTCCCGTTACGGGCTACGAGCAGTACTTC
TRBJ2-1 | NA | TRBV19 | TRBD2 | CASSSPGLAPTFGGEQFF | TGTGCCAGTAGTTCTCCAGGACTAGCCCCTACCTTTGGGGGGGAGCAGTTCTTC
TRBJ1-2 | few | TRBV19 | TRBD1 | CASNTGGAPLGYTF | TGTGCCAGTAACACAGGGGGCGCGCCCCTTGGCTACACCTTC
TRBJ2-7 | NA | TRBV6-1 | TRBD2 | CASSEWRESSEQYF | TGTGCCAGCAGTGAATGGCGGGAGAGCTCCGAGCAGTACTTC